This section outlines one T cell receptor (beta chain) sequence together with its context. This entry is derived from a study of shared clonotypes between healthy human individuals. There are 13 residues in the CDR3. The V and J ends lost 5 bases and 7 bases, in that order; junction bases with no gene match: 7. Germline values: CDR1 SEHNR, CDR2 FQNEAQ (reference sequence). Libraries were prepared by immunoSEQ multiplex PCR; TCRdb keeps only in-frame clonotypes and omits some of them. The sample has millions of clones, just over 90% seen once. The TCR originated in a man aged 18 to 30 in good health. The sample taken for sequencing was naive CD4+ T cells sorted from blood. Subset reported: CD45RA+ positively selected. This rearrangement joins TRBV7-9 to TRBJ2-7, with 8 bases aligning to TRBD1. In nucleotides, the CDR3 is TGTGCCAGCAGCACTCAGACAGGGGAAGAGCAGTACTTC. Translating gives CASSTQTGEEQYF.